One and the same sample provided the 14 T cell receptor beta chains below, sequenced in a study of blood T cell repertoires in COVID-19. Some clones are missing from TCRdb's copy, which holds only in-frame ones; the method was immunoSEQ multiplex PCR. The table shows 200,000 to 250,000 clones, with roughly nine tenths occurring only once. Material: peripheral blood. The receptors derive from a woman between 45 and 65 years old with acute or convalescent COVID-19.

The chain links TRBV15 to TRBJ2-1; 8 bases align to TRBD1. CDR3 length: 15 residues. Germline V gene lookup returns CDR1 LNHNV and CDR2 YYDKDF (reference sequence). V was pared by 1 base and J by 2 bases, with 1 base of the junction left unmatched. The CDR3 region has the DNA TGTGCCACCAGCAGAGGACAGGGGACCTACAATGAGCAGTTCTTC. It codes for CATSRGQGTYNEQFF.

This clone was counted once. The chain uses TRBV6-1 and TRBJ1-1; 12 bases agree with TRBD1. CDR1 and CDR2 from the germline V gene are MNHNS and SASEGT. The ends lost 1 base at V and 1 base at J; junction bases unmatched: 4. The CDR3 totals 17 residues. The CDR3 reads CASSEGMGQGANTEAFF. The DNA for the CDR3 is TGTGCCAGCAGTGAAGGTATGGGACAGGGGGCGAACACTGAAGCTTTCTTT.

J is TRBJ2-2 and V is TRBV7-2, with D unclear. The CDR3 has 13 amino acids. Trimming left V 3 bases short and J 1 base short, with 3 bases between. Germline CDR1 and CDR2: SGHTA and FQGNSA. CDR3 nucleotides: TGTGCCAGCAGCTTTCGGAACACCGGGGAGCTGTTTTTT. As protein: CASSFRNTGELFF.

The chain links TRBV20-1 to TRBJ2-5, with D maybe TRBD1 (6 bases). Trimming removed 3 bases from V and 2 bases from J, with 19 bases in between. Germline V CDR1 and CDR2: DFQATT, SNEGSKA (reference sequence). The CDR3 spans 16 residues. DNA for the CDR3: TGCAGTGCTAGTCCCAACAGGGCCCCGCTACAAGAGACCCAGTACTTC. Its translation: CSASPNRAPLQETQYF.

The rearrangement joins TRBV27 to TRBJ2-1; 8 bases map to TRBD2. Trimming cost V 4 bases and J 13 bases; bases outside gene matches: 6. Germline V gene data show CDR1 as MNHEY and CDR2 as SMNVEV (reference sequence). This CDR3 is 12 amino acids long. The CDR3 reads CASSSAREGQFF. The CDR3 coding sequence is TGTGCCAGCAGTTCAGCCCGGGAGGGCCAGTTCTTC.

This clone was detected once. The chain links TRBV6-5 to TRBJ1-3; D remains ambiguous. V was pared by 5 bases and J by 3 bases, with 8 bases between. The germline V gene encodes CDR1 MNHEY and CDR2 SVGAGI. There are 13 residues in the CDR3. The CDR3 DNA sequence: TGTGCCAGCAGTCCCCGGGGTGGAAACACCATATATTTT. Its translation is CASSPRGGNTIYF.

This clone has only one observation. V is TRBV5-1 and J is TRBJ1-1; 9 bases match TRBD1. The CDR3 totals 15 residues. CDR1 is SGHRS and CDR2 is YFSETQ in the germline V gene. V lost 4 bases to trimming and J lost 4 bases; unmatched junction nucleotides: 8. CDR3 residues: CASSPGQGRFTEAFF. In nucleotides, the CDR3 is TGCGCCAGCAGCCCCGGACAGGGGAGGTTCACTGAAGCTTTCTTT. The entire variable domain, with the rest obtained from reference TRBV5-1 and TRBJ1-1, is as follows: KAGVTQTPRYLIKTRGQQVTLSCSPISGHRSVSWYQQTPGQGLQFLFEYFSETQRNKGNFPGRFSGRQFSNSRSEMNVSTLELGDSALYLCASSPGQGRFTEAFFGQGTRLTVV.

This clone was seen just once. This chain uses TRBV7-2 with TRBJ1-3; D is unresolved. V was pared by 5 bases and J by 0 bases, with 20 bases between. In germline, CDR1 is SGHTA, CDR2 FQGNSA. This CDR3 comprises 18 residues. The CDR3 protein is CASSPQVRRPYSGNTIYF. The CDR3 DNA is TGTGCCAGCAGCCCCCAGGTCCGACGGCCTTACTCTGGAAACACCATATATTTT.

The genes are TRBV5-6 and TRBJ2-3; 7 nucleotides agree with TRBD2. V was pared by 0 bases and J by 2 bases, with 3 bases of the junction left unmatched. This CDR3 contains 15 residues. The V gene's germline CDR1 is SGHDT and CDR2 YYEEEE. CDR3 sequence: CASSLGAGYTDTQYF. CDR3 nucleotide sequence: TGTGCCAGCAGCTTGGGAGCGGGATACACAGATACGCAGTATTTT.

This clone is termed medium-sized. The V and J genes are TRBV4-3 and TRBJ1-5, with a weak D call TRBD1 (5 bases). CDR1 is LGHNA, CDR2 YSLEER, per germline. This CDR3 spans 15 amino acids. V lost 0 bases and J 4 bases, leaving 10 bases between the germline ends. CDR3 sequence: CASSQDRETNQPQHF. CDR3 in DNA: TGCGCCAGCAGCCAAGACAGGGAAACAAATCAGCCCCAGCATTTT.

The chain recombines TRBV13 with TRBJ2-4; possibly TRBD1 for D (6 bases). The length of the CDR3 is 13 residues. V was trimmed by 5 bases and J by 4 bases, leaving 9 bases between them. CDR1 PRHDT and CDR2 FYEKMQ come from the germline V gene (reference sequence). The chain's CDR3 is CASSAQGKNIQYF. The CDR3 region has the DNA TGTGCCAGCAGCGCGCAGGGGAAAAACATTCAGTACTTC.

This clone appeared once. The V and J genes are TRBV24-1 and TRBJ1-2, with TRBD1 identical over 8 bases. Germline V lookup: CDR1 KGHDR, CDR2 SFDVKD. The CDR3 is 14 residues long. V trimming: 3 bases; J trimming: 6 bases; junction bases outside the gene matches: 5. The CDR3 nucleotides read TGTGCCACCAGTGATATAGGACAGGGCGATGGCTACACCTTC. Its protein is CATSDIGQGDGYTF.

This clone has a handful of counts. The chain combines TRBV30 with TRBJ1-1, with a weak D call TRBD1 (5 bases). The CDR3 consists of 14 residues. Germline V gene sequence: CDR1 GTSNPN, CDR2 SVGIG (reference sequence). The V end lost 7 bases, the J end lost 4 bases, and 19 bases lay between the germline ends. The CDR3 here is CAFDQGRVSTEAFF. CDR3 DNA sequence: TGTGCCTTCGATCAGGGCAGGGTGTCCACTGAAGCTTTCTTT.

The rearrangement joins TRBV7-9 to TRBJ1-2, with 9 bases identical to TRBD1. The germline V gene encodes CDR1 SEHNR and CDR2 FQNEAQ (reference sequence). CDR3 size: 14 residues. The J segment lost 4 bases and the V segment lost 5 bases, leaving 5 bases of the junction unmatched. The CDR3 reads CASSPGTGSYGYTF. The CDR3 DNA follows: TGTGCCAGCAGCCCAGGGACAGGGTCCTATGGCTACACCTTC.